These 8 T cell receptor beta chains came from one sample sequenced in a study of siplizumab effects on memory and regulatory T cells (dated by TCRdb to about 2019). The method behind the library was the immunoSEQ multiplex PCR assay. Imported from immuneACCESS, the table was reduced by TCRdb to in-frame sequences with V and J called. These copies leave out some clones; in studies compared against another copy, an unresolved V gene accounts for under half, and the cause of the remainder is not known. This sample holds 37,000 or so clones; 70% to 90% were observed only once. Together, the top ten hold roughly 0.23% of the sample. The specimen sequenced was naive CD4+ T cells sorted from blood. Interpreted using the paper, the cell subset or site label stands for: unstimulated naive T cells. The source is a human donor in good health.

V usage is TRBV6-4 and J usage is TRBJ2-3; D gene uncertain. Germline V gene sequence: CDR1 MRHNA, CDR2 SNTAGT. The V gene lost 2 bases and the J gene lost 3 bases, with 9 bases spanning the gap. The CDR3 has 14 amino acids. In nucleotides, the CDR3 is TGTGCCAGCAGTGACGGCCATCGAACAGATACGCAGTATTTT. Its translation: CASSDGHRTDTQYF.

This chain uses TRBV19 with TRBJ2-3, with D possibly being TRBD1 or TRBD2 (6 bases each). CDR1 is LNHDA and CDR2 is SQIVND in the germline V gene (reference sequence). Trimming took 5 bases from V and 4 from J, leaving 16 bases between them. The CDR3 has 15 residues. CDR3 loop: CASSLGGLRPDTQYF. DNA for the CDR3: TGTGCCAGTAGTCTCGGGGGCCTTCGGCCAGATACGCAGTATTTT.

J is TRBJ2-2 and V is TRBV6-5, with TRBD2 matching 8 bases. CDR3 length: 15 amino acids. The trim removed 5 bases at V and 7 bases at J, leaving 9 bases unmatched. CDR1 and CDR2 from the germline V gene are MNHEY and SVGAGI. The CDR3 DNA is TGTGCCAGCAGTCCCCGGGTAGCGGGGATCGGGGAGCTGTTTTTT. Residues: CASSPRVAGIGELFF.

The genes are TRBV6-1 and TRBJ1-5; no clear D gene. CDR3 length equals 15 residues. The germline V gene encodes CDR1 MNHNS and CDR2 SASEGT. Trimming cost V 3 bases and J 0 bases, with 9 bases left between them. The CDR3 DNA sequence: TGTGCCAGCAGTGACCTCCTTCTTAGCAATCAGCCCCAGCATTTT. As protein: CASSDLLLSNQPQHF.

V and J are TRBV7-9 and TRBJ1-2; no firm D call. V lost 5 bases, J lost 5 bases, and 9 bases lay in between. The germline CDR1 and CDR2 sequences are SEHNR and FQNEAQ (reference sequence). This CDR3 region has 12 residues. The chain's CDR3 is CASSTNLYGYTF. CDR3 nucleotide sequence: TGTGCCAGCAGCACCAATCTATATGGCTACACCTTC.

This chain links TRBV11-2 with TRBJ2-5; D may match TRBD1 or TRBD2 (5 bases each). V was cut by 2 bases and J by 4 bases, with 8 bases left in between. The CDR3 totals 13 residues. Germline V CDR1 and CDR2: SGHAT, FQNNGV. In nucleotides, the CDR3 is TGTGCCAGCAGCTTATTTGGGGGAGAGACCCAGTACTTC. Translated: CASSLFGGETQYF.

The V call is TRBV7-2, the J call TRBJ1-2, with D possibly matching TRBD1 (5 bases). CDR1 is SGHTA and CDR2 is FQGNSA in the germline V gene. V gave up 3 bases and J gave up 8 bases, with 16 bases separating them. The CDR3 extends over 14 amino acids. The CDR3 is CASSFQVQGDGYTF. CDR3 DNA: TGTGCCAGCAGCTTTCAAGTGCAGGGAGACGGCTACACCTTC. Based on the CDR3 plus reference TRBV7-2 and TRBJ1-2, the full variable domain is GAGVSQSPSNKVTEKGKDVELRCDPISGHTALYWYRQSLGQGLEFLIYFQGNSAPDKSGLPSDRFSAERTGGSVSTLTIQRTQQEDSAVYLCASSFQVQGDGYTFGSGTRLTVV.

This chain links TRBV27 with TRBJ2-7, with 7 bases fitting TRBD1. The germline gives CDR1 MNHEY, CDR2 SMNVEV (reference sequence). This CDR3 contains 16 residues. V shed 4 bases, J shed 4 bases, and the junction held 13 bases outside the gene matches. In nucleotides, the CDR3 is TGTGCCAGCAGTTCCATTTCTATGGGACAGAGTTACGAGCAGTACTTC. Its translation is CASSSISMGQSYEQYF.